The T cell receptor beta chain described here comes from a study of T cells in Graves' hyperthyroidism and ophthalmopathy. General study results and limits: Using 13 V-J features, a model discriminated ophthalmopathy from stable hyperthyroidism. Blood also contained most expanded thyroid clonotypes above 0.001.

RNA transcripts provided the source from which TCR beta CDR3 regions were amplified. A first-round RT-PCR of the TCR CDR3 used the HTBI primer set. Using its own MiXCR run on the multiplex PCR reads, TCRdb lists one record per CDR3 protein. The sample has 200,000 to 250,000 distinct CDR3 sequences, approximately 24% seen once. About this clonotype itself: What it binds is not known.

Researchers barred patients who had uncontrolled infection, other autoimmune disease, pregnancy or lactation. The PBMCs were sourced from fresh peripheral blood (around 9.9 ml). V was pared by 6 bases and J by 0 bases, with 11 bases between. The CDR3 runs 14 residues. Per germline, CDR1 MNHNS and CDR2 SASEGT. The clonotype comes from a woman aged 40 to 50 with Graves' ophthalmopathy. The chain combines TRBV6-1 with TRBJ2-5; possible D gene TRBD1, 6 bases. The source material was blood. CDR3 DNA: TGTGCCAGCAGGACACAGGGTTACCAAGAGACCCAGTACTTC. It specifies CASRTQGYQETQYF.